The clone carrying this TCR beta chain was picked up many times. What it recognizes is unknown. TCRdb reanalyzed the PCR reads with MiXCR. The sample consists of about 30,000 clones, approximately 10% of them appearing once. This specimen comes from a study of metastatic and nonmetastatic thyroid tumors. Study conclusions and caveats: In both blood and tumor samples, TCR beta diversity was reported significantly higher for malignant than benign nodules.

Prior to thyroid surgery, none of the patients had received any treatment. The TCR originated in a female donor with papillary thyroid cancer or a benign thyroid nodule (not recorded which). Some clones in this sample may be carry-over from other donors' samples. Specimen: blood.

CDR3: CATSEDRVAGELFF. CDR3 DNA: TGTGCCACCAGTGAGGACAGGGTAGCCGGGGAGCTGTTTTTT. The chain recombines TRBV24-1 with TRBJ2-2; 8 nucleotides align to TRBD1. Trimming removed 4 bases from V and 6 bases from J; junction bases left unmatched: 3. The CDR3 spans 14 residues. Germline CDR1 reads KGHDR; CDR2 reads SFDVKD.